The present entry profiles one T cell receptor beta chain with its context. The CDR3 covers 15 residues. V was shortened by 4 bases and J by 4 bases, with 16 bases between the two germline ends. Germline V lookup: CDR1 MDHEN, CDR2 SYDVKM. TCRdb reanalysed the 5' RACE reads using MiXCR and keeps one entry per CDR3 protein. The data hold about 96,000 distinct CDR3 sequences, with around 17% observed a single time. This record comes from a study of T cells of healthy individuals. The TCR was taken from a human donor in good health. The chain links TRBV28 to TRBJ2-5, with D unresolved. The CDR3 DNA sequence: TGTGCCAGCAGTTCCCTCGGCGCTCTCGGAGAGACCCAGTACTTC. This translates into CASSSLGALGETQYF.